The source of this TCR beta chain is a study of prognosis after radiotherapy for stage I lung cancer. At the level of the study: In 12 to 15 patients the disease was a newly diagnosed primary stage I lung tumor, whereas roughly 5 had oligometastatic NSCLC following surgical resection of the primary tumor. It was SBRT that served as radiotherapy, in 3 to 5 fractions with a biologically effective dose of at least 100 Gy.

The genomic DNA TCR beta CDR3 region underwent two rounds of multiplex PCR. Gene-specific TRBV and TRBJ primers were used in PCR round one. Primers of the universal type were employed in the second round of PCR. TCRdb re-called the multiplex PCR reads through MiXCR, storing one row per CDR3 protein. The sample shows more than 9,000 distinct CDR3 sequences, 45% to 65% of them seen only once. Study-wide results and limits: Clone counts measured for unique TCRs fell after stereotactic body radiation therapy, median approximately 9,600 versus 7,200.

The CDR3 is 15 residues long. The junction had 5 bases not matched to a gene; V was cut back by 6 bases and J by 6 bases. Germline CDR1 and CDR2: ENHRY and SYGVKD. By frequency in the sample, this clonotype is medium-sized. What it recognizes is unknown. The gene calls are TRBV10-3 and TRBJ2-3; TRBD2 matches at 14 bases. The sequence derives from a donor of 50 years or more with non-small cell lung cancer. The starting material was PBMCs, obtained before or after stereotactic body radiation therapy (not recorded which). The CDR3 nucleotides are TGTGCCATCAGACCGGGACTAGCGGGAGCTGATACGCAGTATTTT. Translating it yields CAIRPGLAGADTQYF.